A single sample gave rise to the 3 T cell receptor beta chains below, sequenced in a study of Graves' ophthalmopathy and Graves' hyperthyroidism. RNA transcripts yielded amplified TCR beta CDR3 regions. The first-round RT-PCR employed HTBI primers together with the Qiagen OneStep RT-PCR kit. A multiplex PCR was then performed as the second round. TCRdb processed the multiplex PCR reads anew with MiXCR; each CDR3 protein has one entry. The sample contains a few hundred thousand distinct CDR3 sequences, about 17% of which appear only once. Sequencing was performed on peripheral blood. These receptors were obtained from an adult woman with stable Graves' hyperthyroidism.

This clonotype was recorded many times. The V and J genes are TRBV30 and TRBJ2-7; no firm D call. This CDR3 has 14 amino acids. V was pared by 0 bases and J by 3 bases, with 12 bases between. The germline V gene encodes CDR1 GTSNPN and CDR2 SVGIG (reference sequence). DNA for the CDR3: TGTGCCTGGAGTGTAGGCATCTCGGGCTACGAGCAGTACTTC. This codes for CAWSVGISGYEQYF.

This clonotype was counted many times. The chain employs TRBV9 and TRBJ2-3; no definite D call. Between the trimmed V and J ends, which lost 0 bases and 4 bases, there was a span of 3 bases. Germline V CDR1 and CDR2: SGDLS, YYNGEE. The CDR3 loop spans 12 amino acids. For the CDR3, the DNA is TGTGCCAGCAGCGTAGTCTCAGATACGCAGTATTTT. It codes for CASSVVSDTQYF.

This clonotype appeared many times. This chain links TRBV4-2 with TRBJ1-5, with 8 bases fitting TRBD1. The CDR3 has 17 residues. After removal of 2 bases from V and 7 bases from J, the junction contained 13 bases not matched to a gene. Germline V gene sequence: CDR1 LGHNA, CDR2 YNFKEQ. The CDR3 DNA sequence: TGTGCCAGCAGCCAACGACAGGGGCCCCCATTAGGACAGCCCCAGCATTTT. It encodes CASSQRQGPPLGQPQHF.